The present T cell receptor (beta chain) was sequenced within a study of post-analysis software for immune sequencing data. Study-level background: Relapsing-remitting, secondary progressive and progressive-relapsing multiple sclerosis courses were included.

cDNA libraries for TCR beta contained unique molecular identifiers. Researchers reported 400,000 to 600,000 cDNA molecules coming from approximately 0.91 to 9.4 million T cells. TCRdb itself ran the PCR reads through MiXCR, one entry per CDR3 protein. The data contain around 700,000 distinct CDR3 sequences, approximately 59% of them singletons. The receptor comes from a girl aged 2 to 9 with multiple sclerosis. The sequenced sample consisted of blood.

The CDR3, as DNA: TGCGCCAGCAGCCAAGATCCAGGACAGGACGAGACCCAGTACTTC. This encodes CASSQDPGQDETQYF. The genes are TRBV4-1 and TRBJ2-7; 7 nucleotides match TRBD1. The DNA end favors TRBJ2-5, so the J call may be wrong. The CDR3 contains 15 residues. CDR1 is MGHRA, CDR2 YSYEKL, per germline.